The 8 T cell receptor beta chains below all came from one sample that was sequenced in a study of shared clonotypes between healthy human individuals (dated by TCRdb to 2018 to 2020). Library generation was performed with the immunoSEQ multiplex PCR assay. Sourced from immuneACCESS, this table was stored by TCRdb with only in-frame sequences that have V and J called. A share of the clones is absent; for the studies checked, an unresolved V gene accounts for under half, and the remainder has no known explanation. The sample includes 2 million to 3 million clones, with approximately 93% observed a single time. Of the sample, more than 0.35% falls within the top ten clones. The specimen was naive CD4+ T cells from PBMCs. Interpreted using the paper, the cell subset or site label stands for: CD45RA+ positively selected. The receptors were sampled from a man between 18 and 35 years old in good health. Some clones in this sample may be carry-over from other donors' samples.

The chain joins TRBV7-9 to TRBJ2-1; 11 bases agree with TRBD2. CDR3 length equals 14 residues. Looked up from germline, CDR1 is SEHNR and CDR2 is FQNEAQ (reference sequence). V was pared by 7 bases and J by 6 bases, with 5 bases of the junction left unmatched. The CDR3 reads CASTLAGGPNEQFF. The CDR3 DNA reads as TGTGCCAGCACTCTAGCGGGAGGACCCAATGAGCAGTTCTTC.

This clone was observed a single time. The chain employs TRBV5-8 and TRBJ1-5, with D possibly matching TRBD1 (6 bases). The ends were cut back, 2 bases at V and 7 bases at J, with 19 bases in the middle. The length of the CDR3 is 16 residues. Germline CDR1 reads SGHTS; CDR2 reads YDEGEE. The CDR3 loop is CASSFGRGTHEQPQHF. The CDR3 region has the DNA TGTGCCAGCAGCTTTGGTAGGGGGACTCATGAGCAGCCCCAGCATTTT.

This clone appeared once. In the same sample, other DNA sequences code for this CDR3. This chain joins TRBV20-1 and TRBJ2-1; D may correspond to TRBD1 or TRBD2 (5 bases each). The V end lost 6 bases, the J end lost 9 bases, and 9 bases lay between the germline ends. This CDR3 has 10 amino acids. Germline V gene lookup returns CDR1 DFQATT and CDR2 SNEGSKA (reference sequence). CDR3 DNA: TGCAGTGCGGAGAGGGGTGAGCAGTTCTTC. Translating it yields CSAERGEQFF.

The gene calls are TRBV4-2 and TRBJ2-7; 7 bases match TRBD1. CDR3 length equals 14 residues. Unmatched junction bases numbered 2, after V lost 2 bases and J lost 1 base. Germline V gene sequence: CDR1 LGHNA, CDR2 YNFKEQ. For the CDR3, the DNA is TGTGCCAGCAGCCAACGACAGGGTTCCTACGAGCAGTACTTC. Translation gives CASSQRQGSYEQYF.

The chain combines TRBV4-2 with TRBJ2-2; D is uncertain. The CDR3 extends over 15 amino acids. V was shortened by 1 base and J by 2 bases, with 8 bases between the two germline ends. Germline assignment: CDR1 LGHNA and CDR2 YNFKEQ. The chain's CDR3 is CASSQVETNTGELFF. The CDR3 nucleotides are TGTGCCAGCAGCCAAGTAGAGACTAACACCGGGGAGCTGTTTTTT.

J is TRBJ1-3 and V is TRBV2, with unresolved D. V was trimmed by 7 bases and J by 0 bases, leaving 10 bases between them. CDR1 is SNHLY, CDR2 FYNNEI, per germline. The CDR3 runs to 14 residues. CDR3 sequence: CASTRQDSGNTIYF. For the CDR3, the DNA is TGTGCCAGCACTAGGCAGGACTCTGGAAACACCATATATTTT.

Concerning this clone itself: Different DNA sequences within this sample yield the same CDR3. The chain combines TRBV5-1 with TRBJ1-4; 7 bases are shared with TRBD1. V lost 2 bases to trimming and J lost 7 bases; unmatched junction nucleotides: 5. The CDR3 spans 14 residues. The germline CDR1 and CDR2 sequences are SGHRS and YFSETQ. The CDR3 sequence: CASSLGGLGEKLFF. The CDR3 bases are TGCGCCAGCAGCTTAGGGGGCTTAGGTGAAAAACTGTTTTTT.

The chain carries TRBV6-4 and TRBJ2-7; D not certain. V dropped 11 bases and J dropped 2 bases, with 22 bases sitting between them. Germline CDR1 reads MRHNA; CDR2 reads SNTAGT. The CDR3 is 15 amino acids. The CDR3 here is CARKRVRQVPYEQYF. The CDR3 region has the DNA TGTGCCCGCAAAAGGGTCCGGCAGGTGCCCTACGAGCAGTACTTC.